The present entry profiles one TCR beta chain with its context. This sample is drawn from a study of control samples from healthy donors and cancer patients. Looked up from germline, CDR1 is MNHEY and CDR2 is SVGEGT. Trimming took 0 bases from V and 8 from J, leaving 8 bases between them. This CDR3 has 13 amino acids. Only in-frame clones appear in the TCRdb table, and some are missing; sequencing was by immunoSEQ multiplex PCR. The table has about 150,000 clones, 90% to 95% seen once; the top ten hold 0.68%. The source material was blood. The sequence was collected from a woman aged 25 to 39 in good health. The chain is built from TRBV6-2 or TRBV6-3 and TRBJ2-4, with D possibly TRBD1 on 5 matching bases. CDR3 loop: CASSYSRVDIQYF. CDR3 sequence (DNA): TGTGCCAGCAGTTACTCCAGGGTGGACATTCAGTACTTC.